The rows below give T cell receptor beta chains drawn from one sample of a study of identical twins. TCRdb reanalysed the 5' RACE reads using MiXCR and keeps one entry per CDR3 protein. Of 510,000 or so distinct CDR3 sequences listed, around 15% are singletons. The same data also contributed to another study, on yellow fever vaccine responses in identical twins.

The sequenced sample consisted of CD4+ T cells sorted from blood. The receptors shown here come from a woman younger than 35 in good health. Both conserved end residues are part of each CDR3. D genes are given only for firm matches. Expanded clones get a size class; other rows say once, few or many, or leave the size out.

D	J	size	V	CDR3	DNA
-	TRBJ2-3	-	TRBV18	CASSPWGGSTDTQYF	TGTGCCAGCTCACCCTGGGGCGGTAGCACAGATACGCAGTATTTT
-	TRBJ2-1	few	TRBV2	CASSVLPGPSSYNEQFF	TGTGCCAGCAGTGTACTCCCTGGGCCGAGCTCCTACAATGAGCAGTTCTTC
-	TRBJ2-3	many	TRBV12-3/TRBV12-4	CASSLGQAFTDTQYF	TGTGCCAGCAGTTTAGGACAGGCCTTCACAGATACGCAGTATTTT
-	TRBJ1-2	few	TRBV12-3/TRBV12-4	CASSHPGIRGYTF	TGTGCCAGCAGCCACCCAGGGATTCGGGGCTACACCTTC
-	TRBJ1-2	-	TRBV6-5	CASSYSGRNYGYTF	TGTGCCAGCAGTTACTCGGGCAGAAACTATGGCTACACCTTC
-	TRBJ2-1	few	TRBV4-1	CASSQSSYSYNEQFF	TGCGCCAGCAGCCAAAGTTCATACTCCTACAATGAGCAGTTCTTC
-	TRBJ2-2	-	TRBV2	CASHTEPTGELFF	TGTGCCAGCCATACAGAGCCCACCGGGGAGCTGTTTTTT
TRBD2	TRBJ2-2	-	TRBV5-5	CASSPRAGGPTGELFF	TGTGCCAGCAGCCCAAGAGCGGGGGGGCCCACCGGGGAGCTGTTTTTT
-	TRBJ1-1	-	TRBV7-2	CASSLSSYTEAFF	TGTGCCAGCAGCTTATCGTCTTACACTGAAGCTTTCTTT
-	TRBJ1-5	-	TRBV27	CASSLSPGLTQHF	TGTGCCAGCAGTTTATCGCCTGGTTTGACCCAGCATTTT
TRBD2	TRBJ2-1	-	TRBV18	CASSPLAGVVERDNEQFF	TGTGCCAGCTCACCGCTAGCGGGAGTTGTCGAAAGGGACAATGAGCAGTTCTTC
TRBD1	TRBJ2-1	-	TRBV20-1	CSARDAGTGVYNEQFF	TGCAGTGCTAGAGATGCGGGGACAGGGGTCTACAATGAGCAGTTCTTC
-	TRBJ1-3	few	TRBV2	CASKSGASSGNTIYF	TGTGCCAGCAAATCAGGGGCGAGCTCTGGAAACACCATATATTTT
-	TRBJ1-2	-	TRBV3-1	CASSQEGIYGYTF	TGTGCCAGCAGCCAAGAGGGGATCTATGGCTACACCTTC
-	TRBJ2-3	many	TRBV12-3/TRBV12-4	CASSLPPTDTQYF	TGTGCCAGCAGTTTACCGCCCACCGATACGCAGTATTTT
TRBD1	TRBJ2-7	few	TRBV7-9	CASSLVTSGGHYYEQYF	TGTGCCAGCAGCTTAGTGACCTCAGGGGGCCACTACTACGAGCAGTACTTC
-	TRBJ1-1	-	TRBV7-9	CASSSPGQGGTEAFF	TGTGCCAGCAGCTCTCCGGGACAAGGGGGGACTGAAGCTTTCTTT
-	TRBJ2-5	few	TRBV15	CATSRGRSLLEETQYF	TGTGCCACCAGCAGAGGACGCAGTCTGCTCGAAGAGACCCAGTACTTC
TRBD2	TRBJ2-2	-	TRBV6-1	CASTILAGAANTGELFF	TGTGCCAGCACCATTCTAGCGGGGGCCGCGAACACCGGGGAGCTGTTTTTT
TRBD2	TRBJ2-5	-	TRBV12-3/TRBV12-4	CASTSGSYQETQYF	TGTGCCAGCACTAGCGGGAGTTACCAAGAGACCCAGTACTTC
TRBD2	TRBJ2-3	many	TRBV29-1	CSAPGLAGVTDTQYF	TGCAGCGCTCCTGGACTAGCGGGAGTGACAGATACGCAGTATTTT
-	TRBJ2-2	many	TRBV3-1	CASSQIGSAYAGELFF	TGTGCCAGCAGCCAAATAGGGAGCGCTTACGCCGGGGAGCTGTTTTTT
TRBD1	TRBJ1-2	-	TRBV5-1	CASSFWTGGISVYGYTF	TGCGCCAGCAGCTTCTGGACAGGGGGGATTTCGGTCTATGGCTACACCTTC
-	TRBJ2-7	-	TRBV5-1	CASSPRTMNSYEQYF	TGCGCCAGCAGCCCCCGGACAATGAACTCCTACGAGCAGTACTTC
-	TRBJ2-5	-	TRBV4-2	CASSQNSGNQETQYF	TGTGCCAGCAGCCAAAACTCCGGGAATCAAGAGACCCAGTACTTC
-	TRBJ1-5	-	TRBV6-2/TRBV6-3	CASRSPGRGRNQPQHF	TGTGCCAGCAGGTCCCCCGGGCGGGGTCGCAATCAGCCCCAGCATTTT
-	TRBJ2-3	-	TRBV6-1	CASSARTATDTQYF	TGTGCCAGCAGTGCCCGGACTGCCACAGATACGCAGTATTTT
TRBD2	TRBJ2-1	-	TRBV20-1	CSARAPGTSAYNEQFF	TGCAGTGCTAGAGCCCCTGGGACTAGCGCTTACAATGAGCAGTTCTTC